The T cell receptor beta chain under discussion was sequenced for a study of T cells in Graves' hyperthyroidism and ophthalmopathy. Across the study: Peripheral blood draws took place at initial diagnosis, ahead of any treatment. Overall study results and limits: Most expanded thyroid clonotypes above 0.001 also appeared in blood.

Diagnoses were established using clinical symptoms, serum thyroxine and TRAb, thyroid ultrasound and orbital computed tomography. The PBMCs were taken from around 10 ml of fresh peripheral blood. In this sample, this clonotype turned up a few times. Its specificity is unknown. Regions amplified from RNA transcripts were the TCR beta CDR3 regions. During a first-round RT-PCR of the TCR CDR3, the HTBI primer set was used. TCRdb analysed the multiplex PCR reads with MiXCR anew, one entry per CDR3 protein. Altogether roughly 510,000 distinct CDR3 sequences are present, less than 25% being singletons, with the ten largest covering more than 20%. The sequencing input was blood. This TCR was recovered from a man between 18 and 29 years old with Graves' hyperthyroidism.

CDR3 protein: CASSLEGMARSPLHF. The CDR3 nucleotides read TGTGCCAGCAGTTTAGAGGGGATGGCTAGGTCACCCCTCCACTTT. V is TRBV27 and J is TRBJ1-6, with D possibly TRBD1 on 5 matching bases. This CDR3 has 15 residues. V was shortened by 2 bases and J by 10 bases, with 15 bases between the two germline ends. CDR1 and CDR2 from the germline V gene are MNHEY and SMNVEV (reference sequence).